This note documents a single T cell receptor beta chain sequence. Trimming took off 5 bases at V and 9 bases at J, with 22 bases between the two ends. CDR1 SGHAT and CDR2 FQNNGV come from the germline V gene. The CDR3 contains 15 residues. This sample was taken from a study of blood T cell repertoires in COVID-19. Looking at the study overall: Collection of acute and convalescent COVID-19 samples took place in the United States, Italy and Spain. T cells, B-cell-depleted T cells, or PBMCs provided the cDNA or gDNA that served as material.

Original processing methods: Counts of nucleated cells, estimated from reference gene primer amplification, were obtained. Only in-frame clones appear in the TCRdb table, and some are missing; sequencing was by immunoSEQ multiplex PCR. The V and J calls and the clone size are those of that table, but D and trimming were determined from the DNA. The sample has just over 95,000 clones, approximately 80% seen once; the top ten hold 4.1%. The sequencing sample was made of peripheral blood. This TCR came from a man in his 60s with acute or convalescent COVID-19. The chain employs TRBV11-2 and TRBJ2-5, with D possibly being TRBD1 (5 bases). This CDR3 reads CASSPTRVGSPSQYF. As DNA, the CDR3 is TGTGCCAGCAGCCCTACCAGGGTGGGGTCTCCGTCCCAGTACTTC.